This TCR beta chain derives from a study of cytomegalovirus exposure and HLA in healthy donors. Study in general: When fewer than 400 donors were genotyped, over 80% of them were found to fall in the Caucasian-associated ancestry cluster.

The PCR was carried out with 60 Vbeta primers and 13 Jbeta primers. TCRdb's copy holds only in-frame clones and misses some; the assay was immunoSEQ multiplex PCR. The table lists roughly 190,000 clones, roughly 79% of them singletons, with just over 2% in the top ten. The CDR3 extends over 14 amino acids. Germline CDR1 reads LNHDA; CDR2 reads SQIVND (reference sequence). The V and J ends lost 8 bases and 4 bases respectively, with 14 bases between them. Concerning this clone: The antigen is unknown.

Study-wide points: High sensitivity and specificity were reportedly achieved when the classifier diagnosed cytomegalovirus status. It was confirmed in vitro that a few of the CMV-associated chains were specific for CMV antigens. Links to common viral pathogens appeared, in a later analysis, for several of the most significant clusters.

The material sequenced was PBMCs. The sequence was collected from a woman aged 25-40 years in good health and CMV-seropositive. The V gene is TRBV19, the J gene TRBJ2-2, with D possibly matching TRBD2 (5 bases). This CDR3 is CASPGPGFTGELFF. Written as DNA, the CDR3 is TGTGCCAGTCCCGGACCGGGATTCACCGGGGAGCTGTTTTTT.